A selection of T cell receptor beta chains follows, all from one sample in a study of blood T cell repertoires in COVID-19. Method: immunoSEQ multiplex PCR; TCRdb's copy keeps in-frame clones and lacks some. Among roughly 66,000 clones, roughly nine tenths were seen once, and the ten largest hold less than 8%. The sample was peripheral blood. The receptors were sampled from a human donor in a cohort sampled during active COVID-19. Each CDR3 is given with its conserved first and last residue. Fields, in order: D gene, V gene, J gene, clone size, CDR3 DNA, CDR3 protein. D genes are given only for firm matches. Clone size is not always given. Where it is, it says once, few, many or a class for expanded clones.

>TRBD2|TRBV2|TRBJ2-1|NA
TGTGCCAGCAAGGGGACTAGCGGGACCACAGGGCAGTTCTTC
CASKGTSGTTGQFF
>TRBD1|TRBV27|TRBJ1-2|NA
TGTGCCAGCAGTTTAAAACAAACAGGGGGCTTCTATGGCTACACCTTC
CASSLKQTGGFYGYTF
>NA|TRBV6-5|TRBJ2-1|NA
TGTGCCAGCGAGAAGCCGGGAGTGAATGAGCAGTTCTTC
CASEKPGVNEQFF
>TRBD1|TRBV19|TRBJ1-5|NA
TGTGCCAGTAGGCGAATCGGCCGGGACAGCCTTAGCAATCAGCCCCAGCATTTT
CASRRIGRDSLSNQPQHF
>TRBD2|TRBV5-6|TRBJ2-3|NA
TGTGCCAGCAGCTTGGTCGCGGGGGCAGATACGCAGTATTTT
CASSLVAGADTQYF
>NA|TRBV7-3|TRBJ2-5|NA
TGTGCCAGCAGCTTAAGAGGGCGCAGTGAGACCCAGTACTTC
CASSLRGRSETQYF
>NA|TRBV3-1/TRBV3-2|TRBJ1-4|NA
TGTGCCAGCAGCCAAGAGATCCCAGAGGACAGTAATGAAAAACTGTTTTTT
CASSQEIPEDSNEKLFF
>TRBD1|TRBV11-2|TRBJ2-1|NA
TGTGCCAGCAGCCCGAACCCCAGGGACAGTGAGCAGTTCTTC
CASSPNPRDSEQFF
>TRBD1|TRBV6-5|TRBJ1-1|NA
TGTGCCAGCAGAAGGACAGGTATCCTTGAAGCTTTCTTT
CASRRTGILEAFF
>NA|TRBV5-1|TRBJ2-3|NA
TGCGCCAGCAGCTTGAATGCGGGGGCCGACACAGATACGCAGTATTTT
CASSLNAGADTDTQYF
>NA|TRBV9|TRBJ2-2|NA
TGTGCCAGCAGCGTAGCCCAACAGCTGAGATACGCCGGGGAGCTGTTTTTT
CASSVAQQLRYAGELFF
>TRBD2|TRBV28|TRBJ2-1|NA
TGTGCCAGCAGTTTGGCCGGCACTAGCGGCAACAATGAGCAGTTCTTC
CASSLAGTSGNNEQFF
>TRBD1|TRBV18|TRBJ1-4|NA
TGTGCCAGCACGCCGCCCGGGACAGGGGGAAGCGGGGAAAAACTGTTTTTT
CASTPPGTGGSGEKLFF
>NA|TRBV6-6|TRBJ2-7|NA
TGTGCCAGCAAGGACAGCGGAAACGACGAGCAGTACTTC
CASKDSGNDEQYF
>NA|TRBV19|TRBJ2-7|NA
TGTGCCAGTAGTACATCCGGGGTAACGAGTGAGCAGTACTTC
CASSTSGVTSEQYF
>NA|TRBV5-1|TRBJ2-7|NA
TGCGCCAGCAGCTTGGGTAGCTCCTACGAGCAGTACTTC
CASSLGSSYEQYF
>TRBD1|TRBV30|TRBJ2-7|once
TGTGCCTGGAGTCGGGGACAGGCCTACGAGCAGTACTTC
CAWSRGQAYEQYF
>NA|TRBV6-2/TRBV6-3|TRBJ2-7|once
TGTGCCAGCAGTTACTCTCGGGACTACGAGCAGTACTTC
CASSYSRDYEQYF
>NA|TRBV7-2|TRBJ1-2|NA
TGTGCCATTCAACGAAGTACGAGCTATGGCTACACCTTC
CAIQRSTSYGYTF
>TRBD1|TRBV6-5|TRBJ1-3|NA
TGTGCCAGCAGGGCGGCAGGGGGCTCTGGAAACACCATATATTTT
CASRAAGGSGNTIYF
>TRBD1|TRBV7-2|TRBJ1-2|NA
TGTGCCAGCAGCCCAGGGGGAAGTGGCTACACCTTC
CASSPGGSGYTF
>NA|TRBV6-5|TRBJ1-2|NA
TGTGCCAGCCTTCAGGGCTCTAACTATGGCTACACCTTC
CASLQGSNYGYTF
>TRBD1|TRBV2|TRBJ2-5|NA
TGTGCCAGCAGTGAAATGGGACAGGGGTTGGAGACCCAGTACTTC
CASSEMGQGLETQYF
>TRBD1|TRBV9|TRBJ2-3|once
TGTGCCAGCAGCGCCACAGGGGGCTTAGCCACCACAGATACGCAGTATTTT
CASSATGGLATTDTQYF